This T cell receptor beta chain was sequenced during a study of T cell changes during pregnancy in multiple sclerosis. There are 13 residues in the CDR3. Germline V gene sequence: CDR1 LNHDA, CDR2 SQIVND (reference sequence). Trimming left V 7 bases short and J 4 bases short, with 13 bases between. Some clones are missing from TCRdb's copy, which holds only in-frame ones; the method was immunoSEQ multiplex PCR. This sample has about 75,000 clones, with around 92% found just once. This specimen consisted of peripheral blood, obtained in the first trimester of pregnancy. The receptor comes from a female donor in good health, enrolled as a control in a pregnancy study. This chain connects TRBV19 to TRBJ1-2, with D maybe TRBD1 (5 bases). The CDR3 sequence is CASKVGGAYGYTF. In DNA form, the CDR3 reads TGTGCCAGTAAGGTCGGGGGTGCCTATGGCTACACCTTC.